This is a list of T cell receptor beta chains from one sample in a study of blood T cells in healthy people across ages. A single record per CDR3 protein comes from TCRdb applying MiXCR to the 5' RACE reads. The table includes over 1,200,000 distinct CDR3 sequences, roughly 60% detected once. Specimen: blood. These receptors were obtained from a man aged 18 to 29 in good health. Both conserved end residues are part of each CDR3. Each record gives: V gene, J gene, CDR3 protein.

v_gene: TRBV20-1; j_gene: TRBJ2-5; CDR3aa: CSKSRGTSGTQYF
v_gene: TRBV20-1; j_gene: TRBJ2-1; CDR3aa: CSPVGGLDEQFF
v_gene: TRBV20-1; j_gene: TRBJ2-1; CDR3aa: CSARDQQRGYNEQFF
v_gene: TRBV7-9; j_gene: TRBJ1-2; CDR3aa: CASSLGRTDGYTF
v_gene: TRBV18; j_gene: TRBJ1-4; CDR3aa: CASSNHGTEKLFF
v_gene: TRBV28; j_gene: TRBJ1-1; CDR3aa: CASSSGTGYTNTEAFF
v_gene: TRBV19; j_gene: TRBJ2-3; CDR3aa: CASSIDGARTDTQYF
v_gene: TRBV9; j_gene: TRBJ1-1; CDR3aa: CASSVAEGMNTEAFF
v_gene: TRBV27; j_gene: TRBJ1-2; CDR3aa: CASSFRRNSEGYTF
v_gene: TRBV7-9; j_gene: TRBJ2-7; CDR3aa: CASSLDWEFSYEQYF
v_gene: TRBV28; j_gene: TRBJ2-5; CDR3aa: CASSLIAFGVTEHEEETQYF
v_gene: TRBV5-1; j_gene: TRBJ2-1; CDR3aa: CASSLAIGGPSYNEQFF
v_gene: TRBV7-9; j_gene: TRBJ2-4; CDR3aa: CASSHPQGREQYF
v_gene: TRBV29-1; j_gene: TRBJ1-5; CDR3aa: CSVPLRTGEFSQPQHF
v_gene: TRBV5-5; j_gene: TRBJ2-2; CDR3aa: CASSFYRLGQGRLGTGELFF
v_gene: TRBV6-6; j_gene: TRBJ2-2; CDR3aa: CASSYQREFSGELFF
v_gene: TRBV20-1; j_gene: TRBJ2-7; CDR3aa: CSAGTSGVREQYF
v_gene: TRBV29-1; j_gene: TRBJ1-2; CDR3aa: CSGETGGYGYTF
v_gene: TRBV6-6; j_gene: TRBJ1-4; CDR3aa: CASIADRVGEKLFF
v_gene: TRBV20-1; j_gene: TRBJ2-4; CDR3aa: CSARDGRGVYF
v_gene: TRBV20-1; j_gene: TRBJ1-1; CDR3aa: CSAKKGTEAFF
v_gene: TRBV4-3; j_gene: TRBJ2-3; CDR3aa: CASSQDIFLASSTDTQYF
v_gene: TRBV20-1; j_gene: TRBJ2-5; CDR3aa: CSVRLAGVPETQYF
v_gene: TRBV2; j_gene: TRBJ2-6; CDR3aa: CASSETGGTGANVLTF
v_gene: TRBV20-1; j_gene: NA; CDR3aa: CSALPSGRYEQYF
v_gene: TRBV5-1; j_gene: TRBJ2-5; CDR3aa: CASRFQTGGGETQYF
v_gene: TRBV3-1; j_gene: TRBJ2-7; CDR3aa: CASSQVRMPVYEQYF
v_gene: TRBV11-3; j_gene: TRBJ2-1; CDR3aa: CASSLRTGGHNEQFF
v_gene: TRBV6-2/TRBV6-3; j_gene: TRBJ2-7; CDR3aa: CASRRQGSRGYEQYF
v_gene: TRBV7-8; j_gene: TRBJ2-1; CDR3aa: CASSLYPGVNEQFF
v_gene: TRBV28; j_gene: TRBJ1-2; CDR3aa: CASSSLPQGVSSYGYTF
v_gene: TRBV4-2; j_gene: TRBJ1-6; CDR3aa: CASSQDPQAPYNSPLHF
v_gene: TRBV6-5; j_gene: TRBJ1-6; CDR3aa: CASHQGGSSPLHF
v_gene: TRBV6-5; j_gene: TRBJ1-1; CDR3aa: CASSYSSGEGARTEAFF
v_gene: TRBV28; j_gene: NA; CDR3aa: CATFKTGTYEQYF
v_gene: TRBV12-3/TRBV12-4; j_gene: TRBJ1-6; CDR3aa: CASSFWGPNSPLHF
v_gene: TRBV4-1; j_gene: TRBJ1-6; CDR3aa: CASRSPGKDRSPLHF
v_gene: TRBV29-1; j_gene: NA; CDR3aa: CSAEGSNTYEQYF
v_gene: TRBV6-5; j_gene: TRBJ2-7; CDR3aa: CASSPSQVYEQYF
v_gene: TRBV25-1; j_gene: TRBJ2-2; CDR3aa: CASSELQNTGELFF
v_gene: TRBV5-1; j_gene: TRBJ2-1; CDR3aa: CASSSSAGVREQFF
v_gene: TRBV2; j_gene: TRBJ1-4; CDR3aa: CASKHRDRVDEKLFF